A selection of T cell receptor beta chains follows, all from one sample in a study of cytomegalovirus exposure and HLA in healthy donors. TCRdb keeps only in-frame clones here, not all; method: immunoSEQ multiplex PCR. The table has roughly 310,000 clones, roughly 90% seen once. The specimen sequenced was PBMCs. These receptors originate from a man aged 25-40 years in good health and CMV-seronegative. Each CDR3 is given with its conserved first and last residue. D genes are given only for firm matches. Expanded clones get a size class; other rows say once, few or many, or leave the size out.

TRBV27	-	TRBJ2-5	TRBD1	TGTGCCAGCAGTGGACAGGGATCGCAGGAGACCCAGTACTTC	CASSGQGSQETQYF
TRBV27	-	TRBJ1-1	TRBD1	TGTGCCAGCAGTCTGTACAGGGGGCGGGTTGACACTGAAGCTTTCTTT	CASSLYRGRVDTEAFF
TRBV6-6	-	TRBJ1-5	TRBD1	TGTGCCAGCAGCTACACCGGGACAGGGGGTCAGCCCCAGCATTTT	CASSYTGTGGQPQHF
TRBV6-1	-	TRBJ1-6	TRBD1	TGTGCCAGCAGTGGGACAGGGACTACTTCACCCCTCCACTTT	CASSGTGTTSPLHF
TRBV19	once	TRBJ1-6	-	TGTGCCAGTAGGACAGGAGAGAGATCACCCCTCCACTTT	CASRTGERSPLHF
TRBV21-1	few	TRBJ1-6	-	TGTGCCAGCAGTTTCGAACAGGGGAATAATTCACCCCTCCACTTT	CASSFEQGNNSPLHF
TRBV4-3	-	TRBJ2-2	-	TGCGCCAGCAGCCAAGATCCCAGGGCCCCCGGGGAGCTGTTTTTT	CASSQDPRAPGELFF
TRBV4-1	-	TRBJ2-4	TRBD2	TGCGCCAGCAGCAGGGGACTAGCGGGGGGCCGGGCCAAAAACATTCAGTACTTC	CASSRGLAGGRAKNIQYF
TRBV7-8	-	TRBJ1-2	-	TGTGCCAGCAGCGCACAGTCTAACTATGGCTACACCTTC	CASSAQSNYGYTF
TRBV9	-	TRBJ2-5	TRBD2	TGTGCCAGCAGCCCTCACGGGGGGGAGACCCAGTACTTC	CASSPHGGETQYF
TRBV6-5	-	TRBJ2-7	-	TGTGCCAGCAGTTACCACCCCGACACCTACGAGCAGTACTTC	CASSYHPDTYEQYF
TRBV5-1	-	TRBJ2-2	-	TGCGCCAGCAGCCCCACACCCGACACACTCGCCACCGGGGAGCTGTTTTTT	CASSPTPDTLATGELFF
TRBV6-5	-	TRBJ1-5	-	TGTGCCAGCAGACCAACACGGGGGCAGCCCCAGCATTTT	CASRPTRGQPQHF
TRBV10-3	-	TRBJ2-6	TRBD1	TGTGCCATCAGGACAGGGGCTGGGGCCAACGTCCTGACTTTC	CAIRTGAGANVLTF
TRBV7-8	-	TRBJ2-1	TRBD2	TGTGCCAGCAGCCCTCGACTAGCGGACTACAATGAGCAGTTCTTC	CASSPRLADYNEQFF
TRBV6-4	few	TRBJ2-1	-	TGTGCCAGCAGGGCCAACCAGGCGACAGGGCAGTTCTTC	CASRANQATGQFF